The source of this T cell receptor (beta chain) is a study of response to subunit inactivated influenza vaccine. TCRdb used MiXCR to reprocess the RT-PCR reads, holding one entry per CDR3 protein. The data show hundreds of thousands of distinct CDR3 sequences, less than 30% seen once. The germline V gene has CDR1 MDHEN and CDR2 SYDVKM. This CDR3 region has 13 residues. J lost 12 bases, V lost 4 bases, and 7 bases had no gene match. This receptor was taken from a man aged 45-65 years who received an inactivated influenza vaccine. The source was CD4+ T cells sorted from PBMCs, collected 4 to 6 days after vaccination. The chain recombines TRBV28 with TRBJ1-4; 8 bases map to TRBD1. CDR3 region: CASSSPQGGQLFF. The CDR3 nucleotides are TGTGCCAGCAGTTCCCCACAGGGGGGGCAACTGTTTTTT.